This entry concerns a single T cell receptor beta chain. These data come from a study of T cell changes during pregnancy in multiple sclerosis. Sequenced by immunoSEQ multiplex PCR; TCRdb stores in-frame clones only, minus some. The data contain approximately 10,000 clones, 84% of them seen just once; the ten biggest clones take up 11%. Sequences were derived from CD8+ T cells from peripheral blood mononuclear cells, sampled after pregnancy. This clonotype was obtained from a female donor in good health, enrolled as a control in a pregnancy study.

The CDR3 loop reads CASSEDRGYTEAFF. The DNA for the CDR3 is TGTGCCAGCAGTGAAGACAGAGGGTACACTGAAGCTTTCTTT. The chain has TRBV6-1 and TRBJ1-1; D not resolved. The V end was cut by 1 base, the J end by 3 bases, with 9 bases between. Germline V gene data show CDR1 as MNHNS and CDR2 as SASEGT. This CDR3 is 14 amino acids long.